The present TCR beta chain was sequenced within a study of cytomegalovirus exposure and HLA in healthy donors. The CDR3 contains 15 residues. The V gene's germline CDR1 is MNHEY and CDR2 SMNVEV (reference sequence). Trimming shortened V by 4 bases and J by 1 base, and 13 bases separated the two germline ends. The protocol was immunoSEQ multiplex PCR, while the TCRdb copy is restricted to in-frame clones and leaves out a portion. The sample lists approximately 65,000 clones; 80% to 95% were seen once. This TCR was sampled from a man between 18 and 29 years old in good health and CMV-seropositive. Sequenced input: PBMCs. V usage is TRBV27 and J usage is TRBJ1-1, with D perhaps TRBD1 (6 bases). The CDR3 reads CASSYRETGNTEAFF. DNA of the CDR3: TGTGCCAGCAGTTATCGTGAGACAGGGAACACTGAAGCTTTCTTT.